What follows is one TCR beta chain and its context. As yet, its antigen is unknown. The data are from a study of radiation and T cells in renal cell carcinoma. Regarding the study as a whole: Top tumor clonotypes rose in blood 2 weeks post-radiation, then contracted.

The data were produced by immunoSEQ multiplex PCR, yet TCRdb's version contains in-frame clones alone and is incomplete. The table records about 130,000 clones, more than 70% of them present only once. Germline V lookup: CDR1 MGHRA, CDR2 YSYEKL. The CDR3 contains 12 residues. V was clipped by 0 bases and J by 11 bases, with 10 bases between them. Noted time point: blood 2 weeks post-SBRT. Treatment noted: 15 Gy SBRT to primary tumor, nephrectomy 4 weeks later. Radiation-treated patients gave blood at baseline, week 2 and week 4. Sample: blood, taken from a patient whose treatment included radiotherapy and nephrectomy. The receptor's source is a woman aged 65 to 85 with renal cell carcinoma. The chain is built from TRBV4-1 and TRBJ1-1; D call uncertain. The CDR3 protein is CASSQENVPAFF. The DNA for the CDR3 is TGCGCCAGCAGCCAAGAGAACGTACCGGCTTTCTTT.